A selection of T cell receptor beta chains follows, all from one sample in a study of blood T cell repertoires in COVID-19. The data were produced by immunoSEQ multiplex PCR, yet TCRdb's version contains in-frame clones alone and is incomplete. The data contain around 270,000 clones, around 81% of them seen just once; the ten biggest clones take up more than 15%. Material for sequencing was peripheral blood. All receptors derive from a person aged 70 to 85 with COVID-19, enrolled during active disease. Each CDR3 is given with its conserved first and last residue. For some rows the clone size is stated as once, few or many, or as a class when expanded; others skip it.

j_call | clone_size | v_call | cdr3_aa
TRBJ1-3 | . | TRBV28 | CASSPSGNTIYF
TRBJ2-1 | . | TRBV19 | CASSIAGGTSYNEQFF
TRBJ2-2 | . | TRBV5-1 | CASSTSSNTGELFF
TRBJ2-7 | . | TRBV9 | CASSVGTLAYEQYF
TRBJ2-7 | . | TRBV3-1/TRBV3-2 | CASSQDWGLVYF
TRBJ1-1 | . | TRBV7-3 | CASSVNGQGSEAFF
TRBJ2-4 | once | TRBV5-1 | CASSPGPGTSGSDIQYF
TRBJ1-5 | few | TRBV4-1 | CASSQDNARGNQPQHF
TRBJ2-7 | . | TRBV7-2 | CASSLGTQHTYEQYF
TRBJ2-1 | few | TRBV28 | CASSRARLTHNEQFF
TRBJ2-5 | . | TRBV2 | CASSDLVAGVREETQYF
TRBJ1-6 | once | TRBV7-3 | CASSFTEGSPLHF
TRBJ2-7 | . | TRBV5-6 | CASSLMVGVYEQYF
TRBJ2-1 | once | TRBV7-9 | CASSLGRVTPVNEQFF
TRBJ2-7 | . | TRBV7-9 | CASSLETGGPEQYF
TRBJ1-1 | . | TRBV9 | CASSVVGTGLSEAFF
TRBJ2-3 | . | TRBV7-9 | CASSYQGDTQYF
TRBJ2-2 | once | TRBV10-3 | CAISESTISEELFF
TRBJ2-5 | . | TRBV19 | CASSMRQETQYF
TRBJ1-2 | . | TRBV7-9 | CASSFGNQGRNGYTF
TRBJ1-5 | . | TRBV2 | CASSEAGGGRQPQHF
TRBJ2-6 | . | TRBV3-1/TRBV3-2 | CASSSRTGGHGANVLTF
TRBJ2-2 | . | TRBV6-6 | CASSYRTGSTGELFF
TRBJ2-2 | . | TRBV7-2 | CASSLKRGTGELFF
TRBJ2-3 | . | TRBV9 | CASSVLGGGLGTDTQYF
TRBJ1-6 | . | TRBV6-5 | CASSRQGLNSPLHF
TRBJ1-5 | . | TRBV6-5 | CASSYPEGLRNQPQHF
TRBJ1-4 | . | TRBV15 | CATKDSPDEKLFF
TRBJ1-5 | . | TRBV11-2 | CASSLDRRVGDQPQHF
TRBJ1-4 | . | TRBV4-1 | CASSQETGNGKLFF
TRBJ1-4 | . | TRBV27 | CASSLGARVEKLFF
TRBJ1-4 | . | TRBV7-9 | CASSQLTATNEKLFF
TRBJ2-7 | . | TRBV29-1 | CSVARSGEQYF
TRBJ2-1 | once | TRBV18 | CASSPDGLAGPYNEQFF
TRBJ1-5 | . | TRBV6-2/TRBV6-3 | CASSYHSNQPQHF